These T cell receptor beta chains were read from a single sample in a study of T cells in Graves' hyperthyroidism and ophthalmopathy. Each CDR3 protein is one row after TCRdb ran MiXCR on the multiplex PCR reads. The table has hundreds of thousands of distinct CDR3 sequences, roughly 15% seen once; the top ten hold 13%. The sequencing input was blood. The receptors stem from a man younger than 35 with Graves' ophthalmopathy. CDR3s include the opening cysteine and the closing phenylalanine or tryptophan. Fields, in order: clone size, J gene, V gene, D gene, CDR3 protein, CDR3 DNA. D genes are given only for firm matches. Clone size is shown for a subset of rows, as once, few, many or a class of expanded clone.

abundance: NA; j_gene: TRBJ2-7; v_gene: TRBV6-1; d_gene: TRBD2; CDR3aa: CASSLKGTSGSKFEQYF; CDR3nt: TGTGCCAGCAGTCTCAAAGGGACTAGCGGGAGTAAGTTCGAGCAGTACTTC
abundance: few; j_gene: TRBJ2-1; v_gene: TRBV19; d_gene: NA; CDR3aa: CASMGSIGSSYNEQFF; CDR3nt: TGTGCCAGTATGGGAAGTATCGGGAGCTCCTACAATGAGCAGTTCTTC
abundance: NA; j_gene: TRBJ1-5; v_gene: TRBV19; d_gene: NA; CDR3aa: CASSMTRAYNQPQHF; CDR3nt: TGTGCCAGTAGTATGACAAGGGCATACAATCAGCCCCAGCATTTT
abundance: many; j_gene: TRBJ2-3; v_gene: TRBV7-9; d_gene: TRBD1; CDR3aa: CASTEDRGRDTQYF; CDR3nt: TGTGCCAGCACCGAGGACAGGGGGCGAGATACGCAGTATTTT
abundance: NA; j_gene: TRBJ2-5; v_gene: TRBV11-2; d_gene: TRBD2; CDR3aa: CASSTSGGPQETQYF; CDR3nt: TGTGCCAGCAGCACCAGCGGGGGGCCGCAAGAGACCCAGTACTTC
abundance: NA; j_gene: TRBJ1-1; v_gene: TRBV10-3; d_gene: NA; CDR3aa: CAITLGGTTEAFF; CDR3nt: TGTGCCATCACCTTGGGGGGAACTACTGAAGCTTTCTTT
abundance: NA; j_gene: TRBJ1-1; v_gene: TRBV6-5; d_gene: NA; CDR3aa: CASSYSGGAFF; CDR3nt: TGTGCCAGCAGTTACTCGGGGGGAGCTTTCTTT
abundance: many; j_gene: TRBJ2-7; v_gene: TRBV13; d_gene: TRBD2; CDR3aa: CASSLASGNYEQYF; CDR3nt: TGTGCCAGCAGCTTAGCCAGCGGGAACTACGAGCAGTACTTC
abundance: NA; j_gene: TRBJ1-2; v_gene: TRBV7-9; d_gene: NA; CDR3aa: CASSLGGRSGYTF; CDR3nt: TGTGCCAGCAGCTTAGGGGGTAGGAGCGGCTACACCTTC
abundance: NA; j_gene: TRBJ1-6; v_gene: TRBV24-1; d_gene: NA; CDR3aa: CATSDGLSYNSPLHF; CDR3nt: TGTGCCACCAGTGATGGGCTTAGCTATAATTCACCCCTCCACTTT
abundance: NA; j_gene: TRBJ1-5; v_gene: TRBV4-1; d_gene: NA; CDR3aa: CASSHLLQLSNQPQHF; CDR3nt: TGCGCCAGCAGCCACCTGTTACAACTAAGCAATCAGCCCCAGCATTTT
abundance: many; j_gene: TRBJ2-5; v_gene: TRBV20-1; d_gene: NA; CDR3aa: CSVTGQGETQYF; CDR3nt: TGCAGTGTAACAGGGCAGGGAGAGACCCAGTACTTC
abundance: NA; j_gene: TRBJ1-6; v_gene: TRBV6-1; d_gene: TRBD1; CDR3aa: CASSEMTGTNSPLHF; CDR3nt: TGTGCCAGCAGTGAAATGACAGGGACGAATTCACCCCTCCACTTT
abundance: many; j_gene: TRBJ2-2; v_gene: TRBV11-2; d_gene: NA; CDR3aa: CASSRVGDTGELFF; CDR3nt: TGTGCCAGCAGCCGGGTGGGGGACACCGGGGAGCTGTTTTTT
abundance: many; j_gene: TRBJ2-7; v_gene: TRBV2; d_gene: TRBD1; CDR3aa: CASSSGTGNEQYF; CDR3nt: TGTGCCAGCAGTTCCGGGACAGGGAACGAGCAGTACTTC
abundance: many; j_gene: TRBJ2-1; v_gene: TRBV24-1; d_gene: TRBD2; CDR3aa: CATSDPKIGGRATNEQFF; CDR3nt: TGTGCCACCAGTGACCCGAAAATAGGCGGGAGGGCCACCAATGAGCAGTTCTTC
abundance: NA; j_gene: TRBJ2-1; v_gene: TRBV3-1; d_gene: NA; CDR3aa: CAGSQSCNEQFF; CDR3nt: TGTGCCGGCAGCCAATCCTGCAATGAGCAGTTCTTC
abundance: many; j_gene: TRBJ2-1; v_gene: TRBV10-3; d_gene: TRBD2; CDR3aa: CAISEEVHSAGGNEQFF; CDR3nt: TGTGCCATCAGTGAGGAGGTCCATTCCGCGGGAGGAAATGAGCAGTTCTTC
abundance: many; j_gene: TRBJ1-1; v_gene: TRBV11-2; d_gene: NA; CDR3aa: CASSLDLWGSSRGTEAFF; CDR3nt: TGTGCCAGCAGCTTAGATCTTTGGGGATCATCAAGGGGCACTGAAGCTTTCTTT
abundance: many; j_gene: TRBJ2-5; v_gene: TRBV7-8; d_gene: NA; CDR3aa: CASSLFDTQEAQYF; CDR3nt: TGTGCCAGCAGCTTATTCGACACGCAAGAGGCCCAGTACTTC
abundance: many; j_gene: TRBJ2-3; v_gene: TRBV7-6; d_gene: NA; CDR3aa: CASSPALGPQPDTQYF; CDR3nt: TGTGCCAGCAGCCCGGCACTCGGGCCTCAACCAGATACGCAGTATTTT
abundance: many; j_gene: TRBJ2-3; v_gene: TRBV6-1; d_gene: NA; CDR3aa: CASSELGDGGGGRTDTQYF; CDR3nt: TGTGCCAGCAGTGAACTGGGAGATGGTGGCGGGGGCCGCACAGATACGCAGTATTTT
abundance: NA; j_gene: TRBJ1-2; v_gene: TRBV20-1; d_gene: NA; CDR3aa: CSARDLRGVYGYTF; CDR3nt: TGCAGTGCTAGAGATCTTCGGGGTGTCTATGGCTACACCTTC
abundance: many; j_gene: TRBJ1-5; v_gene: TRBV24-1; d_gene: NA; CDR3aa: CATSDLTGQPQHF; CDR3nt: TGTGCCACCAGTGATTTGACAGGTCAGCCCCAGCATTTT
abundance: many; j_gene: TRBJ2-5; v_gene: TRBV6-5; d_gene: NA; CDR3aa: CASSYALSSTMETQYF; CDR3nt: TGTGCCAGCAGTTACGCCCTTTCGAGTACGATGGAGACCCAGTACTTC